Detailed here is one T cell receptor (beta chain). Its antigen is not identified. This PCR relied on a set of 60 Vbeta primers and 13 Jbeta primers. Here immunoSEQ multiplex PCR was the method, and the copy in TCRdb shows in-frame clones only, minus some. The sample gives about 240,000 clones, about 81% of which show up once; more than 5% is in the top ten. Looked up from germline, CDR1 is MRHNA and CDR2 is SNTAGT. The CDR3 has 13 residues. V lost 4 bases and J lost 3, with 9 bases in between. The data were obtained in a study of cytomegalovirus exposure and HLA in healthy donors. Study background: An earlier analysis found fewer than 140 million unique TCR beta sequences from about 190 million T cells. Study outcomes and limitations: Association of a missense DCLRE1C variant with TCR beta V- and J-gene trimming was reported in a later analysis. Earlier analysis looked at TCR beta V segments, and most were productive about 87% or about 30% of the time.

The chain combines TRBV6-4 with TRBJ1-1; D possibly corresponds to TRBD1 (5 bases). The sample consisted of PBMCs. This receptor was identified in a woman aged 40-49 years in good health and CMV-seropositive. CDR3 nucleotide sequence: TGTGCCAGCAGTGGGTGGGGCTACACTGAAGCTTTCTTT. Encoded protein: CASSGWGYTEAFF.